The T cell receptor beta chain under discussion was sequenced for a study of shared clonotypes between healthy human individuals. Each of the donors was a healthy adult who was HIV-negative and had not had a recent acute infection or vaccination. It was into CD45RA+ naive and CD45RA-negative memory subsets that the CD4+ cells were split. Per the germline V gene, CDR1 is SEHNR and CDR2 is FQNEAQ (reference sequence). The germline V and J ends were trimmed by 2 bases and 7 bases, with 9 bases remaining between them. The CDR3 covers 13 residues. Regarding the study as a whole: Large depth notwithstanding, sorted-subset sequencing proved incomplete by rarefaction.

Assay: immunoSEQ multiplex PCR; the TCRdb copy retains only in-frame clones and omits some. The profile covers millions of clones, with roughly nine tenths appearing a single time and about 0.13% taken by the ten largest. A note on this clone: Its antigen is as yet unknown.

The V gene is TRBV7-9, the J gene TRBJ2-1; D tentatively fits TRBD1 or TRBD2 (5 bases each). This sequence originates from a man aged 18-30 years in good health. Sequenced input: naive CD4+ T cells sorted from blood. Subset in this sample: CD45RA+ positively selected. The CDR3, as DNA: TGTGCCAGCAGCTTATTAGGGGAGAATGAGCAGTTCTTC. This sequence encodes CASSLLGENEQFF.